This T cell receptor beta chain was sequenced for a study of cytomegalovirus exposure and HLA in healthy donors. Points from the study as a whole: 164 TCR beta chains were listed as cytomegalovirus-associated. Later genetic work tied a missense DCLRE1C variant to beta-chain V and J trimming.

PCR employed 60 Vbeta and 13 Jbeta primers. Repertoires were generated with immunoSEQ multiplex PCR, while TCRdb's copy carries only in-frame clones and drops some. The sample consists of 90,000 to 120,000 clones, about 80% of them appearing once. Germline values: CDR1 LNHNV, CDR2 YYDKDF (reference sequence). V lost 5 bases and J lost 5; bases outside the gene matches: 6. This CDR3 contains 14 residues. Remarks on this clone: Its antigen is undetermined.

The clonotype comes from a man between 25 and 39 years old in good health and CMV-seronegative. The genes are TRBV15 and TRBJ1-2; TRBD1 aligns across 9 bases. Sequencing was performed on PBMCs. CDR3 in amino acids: CATSGGQGGYGYTF. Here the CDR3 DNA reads TGTGCCACCAGCGGGGGACAGGGAGGTTATGGCTACACCTTC.